This T cell receptor beta chain was obtained from a study of control samples from healthy donors and cancer patients. The protocol was immunoSEQ multiplex PCR, while the TCRdb copy is restricted to in-frame clones and leaves out a portion. The sample shows around 75,000 clones, almost 95% of them seen only once. The CDR3 totals 15 residues. V was clipped by 5 bases and J by 6 bases; unmatched bases: 8. Germline V gene lookup returns CDR1 MNHEY and CDR2 SVGAGI. The chain has TRBV6-5 and TRBJ1-4; 8 nucleotides match TRBD1. This TCR was sampled from a woman aged 60-75 years in good health. The sequencing sample was made of blood. The CDR3 region has the DNA TGTGCCAGCAGTCCCCGACAGGGGAAGTATGAAAAACTGTTTTTT. This codes for CASSPRQGKYEKLFF.